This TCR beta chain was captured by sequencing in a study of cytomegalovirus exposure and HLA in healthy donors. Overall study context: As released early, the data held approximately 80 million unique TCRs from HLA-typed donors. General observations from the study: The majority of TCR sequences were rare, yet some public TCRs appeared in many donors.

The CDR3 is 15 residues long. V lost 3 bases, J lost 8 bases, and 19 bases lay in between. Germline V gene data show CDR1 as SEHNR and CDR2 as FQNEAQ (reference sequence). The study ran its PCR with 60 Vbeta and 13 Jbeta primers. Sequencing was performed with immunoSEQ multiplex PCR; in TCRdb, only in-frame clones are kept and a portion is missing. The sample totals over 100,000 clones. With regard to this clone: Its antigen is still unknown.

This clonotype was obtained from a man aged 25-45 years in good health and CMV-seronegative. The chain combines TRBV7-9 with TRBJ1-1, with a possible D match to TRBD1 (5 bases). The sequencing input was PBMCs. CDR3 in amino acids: CASSFATGTRNEAFF. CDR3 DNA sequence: TGTGCCAGCAGCTTCGCTACAGGAACACGCAACGAAGCTTTCTTT.